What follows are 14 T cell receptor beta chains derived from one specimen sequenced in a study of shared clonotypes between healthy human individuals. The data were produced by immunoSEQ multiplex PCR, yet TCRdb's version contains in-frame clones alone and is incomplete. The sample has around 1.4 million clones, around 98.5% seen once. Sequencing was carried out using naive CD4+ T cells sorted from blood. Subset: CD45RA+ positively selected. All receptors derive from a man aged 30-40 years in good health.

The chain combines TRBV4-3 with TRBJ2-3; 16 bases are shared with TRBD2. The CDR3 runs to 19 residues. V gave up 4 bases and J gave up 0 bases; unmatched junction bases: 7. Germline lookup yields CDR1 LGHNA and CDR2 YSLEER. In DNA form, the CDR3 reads TGCGCCAGCAGCCCAGGGACTAGCGGGAGGGCTACTAGCACAGATACGCAGTATTTT. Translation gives CASSPGTSGRATSTDTQYF.

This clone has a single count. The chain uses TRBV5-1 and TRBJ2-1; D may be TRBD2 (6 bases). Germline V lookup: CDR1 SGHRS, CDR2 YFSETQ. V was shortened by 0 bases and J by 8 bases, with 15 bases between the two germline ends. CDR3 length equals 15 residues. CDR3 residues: CASSLEPGRSDEQFF. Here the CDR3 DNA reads TGCGCCAGCAGCTTGGAGCCAGGGAGGTCGGATGAGCAGTTCTTC.

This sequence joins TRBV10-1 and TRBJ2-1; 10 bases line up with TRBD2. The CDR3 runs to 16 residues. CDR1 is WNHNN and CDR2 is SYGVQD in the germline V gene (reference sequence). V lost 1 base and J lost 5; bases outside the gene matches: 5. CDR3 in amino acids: CASSELASGSNNEQFF. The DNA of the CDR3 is TGCGCCAGCAGTGAGTTAGCTAGCGGGAGCAACAATGAGCAGTTCTTC.

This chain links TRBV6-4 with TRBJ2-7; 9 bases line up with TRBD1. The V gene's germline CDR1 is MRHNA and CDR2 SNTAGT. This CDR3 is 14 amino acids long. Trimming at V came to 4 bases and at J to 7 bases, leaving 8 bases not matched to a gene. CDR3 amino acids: CASSVVQGAGEQYF. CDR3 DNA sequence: TGTGCCAGCAGTGTCGTACAGGGGGCGGGGGAGCAGTACTTC.

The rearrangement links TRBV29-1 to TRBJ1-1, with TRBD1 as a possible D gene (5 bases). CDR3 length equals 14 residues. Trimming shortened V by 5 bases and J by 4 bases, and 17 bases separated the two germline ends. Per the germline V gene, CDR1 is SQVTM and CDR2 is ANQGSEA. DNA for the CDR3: TGCAGCGTTCGCCAGGGAGTATGGGTCACTGAAGCTTTCTTT. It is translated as CSVRQGVWVTEAFF.

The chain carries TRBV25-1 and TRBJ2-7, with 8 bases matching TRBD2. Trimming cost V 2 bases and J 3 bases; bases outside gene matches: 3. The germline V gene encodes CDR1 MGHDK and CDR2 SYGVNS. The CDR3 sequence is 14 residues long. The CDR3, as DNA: TGTGCCAGCAGTGAAGGGCTAGCGGGCTACGAGCAGTACTTC. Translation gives CASSEGLAGYEQYF.

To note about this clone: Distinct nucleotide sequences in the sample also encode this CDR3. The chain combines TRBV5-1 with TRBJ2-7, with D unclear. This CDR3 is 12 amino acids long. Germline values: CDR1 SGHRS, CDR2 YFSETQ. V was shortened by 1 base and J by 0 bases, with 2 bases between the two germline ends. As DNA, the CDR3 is TGCGCCAGCAGCTTGTTCTCCTACGAGCAGTACTTC. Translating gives CASSLFSYEQYF.

CDR3 coding DNA: TGTGCCATCAGTGAGGGAGGGGACAGGCCCCCCCACGGCTACACCTTC. Its protein product is CAISEGGDRPPHGYTF. This chain uses TRBV10-3 with TRBJ1-2; the match to TRBD1 covers 8 bases. After removal of 2 bases from V and 8 bases from J, the junction contained 13 bases not matched to a gene. Germline V gene data show CDR1 as ENHRY and CDR2 as SYGVKD. The CDR3 consists of 16 residues.

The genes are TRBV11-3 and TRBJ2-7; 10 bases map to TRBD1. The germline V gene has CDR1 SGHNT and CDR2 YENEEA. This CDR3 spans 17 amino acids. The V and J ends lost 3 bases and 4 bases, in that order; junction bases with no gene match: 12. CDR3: CASSFLDRGQGRYEQYF. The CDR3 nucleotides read TGTGCCAGCAGCTTTCTCGATCGGGGACAGGGGAGGTACGAGCAGTACTTC.

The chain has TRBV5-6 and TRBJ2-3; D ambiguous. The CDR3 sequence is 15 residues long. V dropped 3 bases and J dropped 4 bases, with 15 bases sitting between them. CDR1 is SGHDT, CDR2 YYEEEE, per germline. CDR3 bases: TGTGCCAGCAGCTCCTATCGTGAAGAGGCAGATACGCAGTATTTT. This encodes CASSSYREEADTQYF.

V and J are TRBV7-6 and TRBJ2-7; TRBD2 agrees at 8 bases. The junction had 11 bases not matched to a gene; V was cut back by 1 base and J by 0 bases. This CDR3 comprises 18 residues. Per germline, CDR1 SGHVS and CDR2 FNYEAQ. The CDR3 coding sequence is TGTGCCAGCAGCTTAGTGGTTAGCGGGGCCTATAGCTCCTACGAGCAGTACTTC. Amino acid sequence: CASSLVVSGAYSSYEQYF.

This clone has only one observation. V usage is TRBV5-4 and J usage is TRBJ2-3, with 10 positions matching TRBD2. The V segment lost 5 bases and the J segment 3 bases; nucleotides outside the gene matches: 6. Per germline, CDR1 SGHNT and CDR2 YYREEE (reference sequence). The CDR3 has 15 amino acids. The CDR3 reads CASRFSGRRTDTQYF. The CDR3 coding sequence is TGTGCCAGCAGATTTAGCGGGAGGAGGACAGATACGCAGTATTTT.

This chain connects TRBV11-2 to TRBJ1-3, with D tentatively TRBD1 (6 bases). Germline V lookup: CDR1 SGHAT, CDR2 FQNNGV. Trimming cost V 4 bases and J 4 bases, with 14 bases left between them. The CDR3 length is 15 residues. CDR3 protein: CASSSVQGNGNTIYF. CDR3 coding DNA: TGTGCCAGCAGCTCGGTACAGGGTAACGGAAACACCATATATTTT.

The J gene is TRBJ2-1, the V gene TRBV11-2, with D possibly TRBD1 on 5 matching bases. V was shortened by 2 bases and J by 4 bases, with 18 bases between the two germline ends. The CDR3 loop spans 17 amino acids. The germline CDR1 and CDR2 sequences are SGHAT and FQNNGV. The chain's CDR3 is CASSLRFVQTVYNEQFF. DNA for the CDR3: TGTGCCAGCAGCTTACGATTCGTACAGACAGTATACAATGAGCAGTTCTTC.